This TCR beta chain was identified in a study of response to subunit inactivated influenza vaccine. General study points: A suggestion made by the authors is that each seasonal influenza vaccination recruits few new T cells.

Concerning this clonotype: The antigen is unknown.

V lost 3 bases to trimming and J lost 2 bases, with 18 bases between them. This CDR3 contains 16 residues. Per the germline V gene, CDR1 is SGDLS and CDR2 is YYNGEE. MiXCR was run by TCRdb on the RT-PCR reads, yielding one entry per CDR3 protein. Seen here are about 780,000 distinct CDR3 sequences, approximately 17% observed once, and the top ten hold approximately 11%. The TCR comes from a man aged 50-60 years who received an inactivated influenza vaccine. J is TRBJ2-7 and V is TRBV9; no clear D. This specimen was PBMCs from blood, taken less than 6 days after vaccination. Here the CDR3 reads CASSANQVAPTYEQYF. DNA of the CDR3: TGTGCCAGCAGCGCCAACCAGGTGGCACCTACCTACGAGCAGTACTTC. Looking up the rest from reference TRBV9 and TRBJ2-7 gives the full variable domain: DSGVTQTPKHLITATGQRVTLRCSPRSGDLSVYWYQQSLDQGLQFLIQYYNGEERAKGNILERFSAQQFPDLHSELNLSSLELGDSALYFCASSANQVAPTYEQYFGPGTRLTVT.